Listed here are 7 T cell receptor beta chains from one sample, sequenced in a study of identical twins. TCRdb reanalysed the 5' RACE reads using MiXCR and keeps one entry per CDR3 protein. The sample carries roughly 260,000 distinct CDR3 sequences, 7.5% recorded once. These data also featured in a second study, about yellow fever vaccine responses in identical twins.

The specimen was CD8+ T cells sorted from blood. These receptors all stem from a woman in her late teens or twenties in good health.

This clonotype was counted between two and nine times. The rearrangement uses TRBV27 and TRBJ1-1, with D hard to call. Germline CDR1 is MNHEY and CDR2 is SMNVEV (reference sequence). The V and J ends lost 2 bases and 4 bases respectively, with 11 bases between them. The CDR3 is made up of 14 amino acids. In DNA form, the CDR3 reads TGTGCCAGCAGTTTAACGGGGAAGGTCACTGAAGCTTTCTTT. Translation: CASSLTGKVTEAFF.

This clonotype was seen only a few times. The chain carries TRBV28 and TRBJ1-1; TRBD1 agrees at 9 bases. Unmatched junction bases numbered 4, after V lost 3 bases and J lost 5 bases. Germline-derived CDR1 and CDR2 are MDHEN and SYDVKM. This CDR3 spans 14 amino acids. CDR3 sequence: CASSLGQGRTEAFF. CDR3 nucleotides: TGTGCCAGCAGTTTGGGACAGGGTCGGACTGAAGCTTTCTTT. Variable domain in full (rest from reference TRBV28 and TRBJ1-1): DVKVTQSSRYLVKRTGEKVFLECVQDMDHENMFWYRQDPGLGLRLIYFSYDVKMKEKGDIPEGYSVSREKKERFSLILESASTNQTSMYLCASSLGQGRTEAFFGQGTRLTVV.

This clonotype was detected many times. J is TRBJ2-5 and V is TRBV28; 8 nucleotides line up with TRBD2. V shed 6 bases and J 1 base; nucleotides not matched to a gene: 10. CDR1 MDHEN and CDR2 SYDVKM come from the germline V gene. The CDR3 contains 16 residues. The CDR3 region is CASSSHSGISQETQYF. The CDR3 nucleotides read TGTGCCAGCAGCTCTCATAGCGGGATCTCCCAAGAGACCCAGTACTTC. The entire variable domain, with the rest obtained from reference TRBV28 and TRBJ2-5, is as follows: DVKVTQSSRYLVKRTGEKVFLECVQDMDHENMFWYRQDPGLGLRLIYFSYDVKMKEKGDIPEGYSVSREKKERFSLILESASTNQTSMYLCASSSHSGISQETQYFGPGTRLLVL.

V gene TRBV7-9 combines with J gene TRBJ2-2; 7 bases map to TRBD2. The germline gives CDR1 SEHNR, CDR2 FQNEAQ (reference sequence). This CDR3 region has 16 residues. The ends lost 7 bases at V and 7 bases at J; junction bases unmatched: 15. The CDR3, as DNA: TGTGCCAGCACCCTATGGGGACTATCGGATGACGGGGAGCTGTTTTTT. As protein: CASTLWGLSDDGELFF.

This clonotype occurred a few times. In DNA form, the CDR3 reads TGTGCCATCAGTGAAACGACTAGCGGGATCGCCTACGAGCAGTACTTC. Its translation is CAISETTSGIAYEQYF. V usage is TRBV10-3 and J usage is TRBJ2-7; TRBD2 matches at 11 bases. Trimming at V came to 3 bases and at J to 2 bases, leaving 6 bases not matched to a gene. The CDR3 is 16 amino acids. Germline V gives CDR1 ENHRY, CDR2 SYGVKD.

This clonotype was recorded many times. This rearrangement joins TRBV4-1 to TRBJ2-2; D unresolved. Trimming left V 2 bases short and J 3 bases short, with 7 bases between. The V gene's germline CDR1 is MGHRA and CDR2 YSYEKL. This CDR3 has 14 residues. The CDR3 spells CASSQKPHTGELFF. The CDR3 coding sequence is TGCGCCAGCAGCCAAAAACCGCACACCGGGGAGCTGTTTTTT.

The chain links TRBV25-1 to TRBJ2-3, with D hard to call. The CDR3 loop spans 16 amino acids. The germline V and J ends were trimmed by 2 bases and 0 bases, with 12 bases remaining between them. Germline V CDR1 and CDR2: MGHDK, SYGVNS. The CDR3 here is CASSEEDVGSTDTQYF. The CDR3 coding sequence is TGTGCCAGCAGTGAAGAGGATGTGGGCAGCACAGATACGCAGTATTTT.